This T cell receptor (beta chain) was identified during a study of identical twins. CDR3 length equals 15 residues. Germline V gene data show CDR1 as LGHDT and CDR2 as YNNKEL (reference sequence). Template switching (which added a universal primer site) was used, and cDNA carried unique molecular identifiers. TCRdb passed the 5' RACE reads through MiXCR, listing each CDR3 protein once. The sample has 1,800,000 or so distinct CDR3 sequences, under 35% seen once; the top ten hold about 0.25%. The table lists this clonotype with a few counts. Mismatch with germline at one junction end may stem from a read error.

The TCR comes from a newborn girl in good health. This chain joins TRBV3-1 and TRBJ2-3; unclear D gene. The material sequenced was cord blood. CDR3 DNA sequence: TGTGCCAGCAGCCAAGGTGGCTATGTCACATATACGCAGTATTTT. Its translation is CASSQGGYVTYTQYF.